The 15 T cell receptor beta chains presented below share a single source sample, sequenced in a study of cytomegalovirus exposure and HLA in healthy donors. 13 Jbeta primers and 60 Vbeta primers were used for the PCR. Some clones are missing from TCRdb's copy, which holds only in-frame ones; the method was immunoSEQ multiplex PCR. Among about 69,000 clones, 75% to 80% were seen once, and the ten largest hold 3.3%. The material sequenced was PBMCs. These receptors were collected from a young man in good health and CMV-seronegative.

This chain joins TRBV13 and TRBJ1-2; 8 nucleotides align to TRBD1. Unmatched junction bases numbered 9, after V lost 8 bases and J lost 7 bases. Germline V gene sequence: CDR1 PRHDT, CDR2 FYEKMQ (reference sequence). CDR3 size: 13 residues. CDR3 nucleotide sequence: TGTGCCAGCGGAACACGGACAGGGAGTGGCTACACCTTC. Encoded protein: CASGTRTGSGYTF.

The chain carries TRBV10-1 and TRBJ2-5; 10 bases are a match to TRBD1. Germline V CDR1 and CDR2: WNHNN, SYGVQD (reference sequence). After removal of 5 bases from V and 3 bases from J, the junction contained 3 bases not matched to a gene. The CDR3 sequence is 14 residues long. CDR3 protein: CASSRQGAEETQYF. The DNA of the CDR3 is TGCGCCAGCAGTCGACAGGGGGCGGAAGAGACCCAGTACTTC.

J is TRBJ2-2 and V is TRBV13; 7 bases map to TRBD1. Germline assignment: CDR1 PRHDT and CDR2 FYEKMQ (reference sequence). J gave up 4 bases and V 5 bases, and 10 bases lay outside the gene matches. The CDR3 has 16 residues. CDR3 in amino acids: CASSPYRGDGTGELFF. CDR3 nucleotides: TGTGCCAGCAGCCCGTACAGGGGCGACGGCACCGGGGAGCTGTTTTTT.

The V call is TRBV2, the J call TRBJ2-5, with D possibly matching TRBD1 (6 bases). The germline V and J ends were trimmed by 2 bases and 4 bases, with 14 bases remaining between them. The CDR3 is 15 residues long. Germline V gene data show CDR1 as SNHLY and CDR2 as FYNNEI. CDR3 amino acids: CASSESWGRGETQYF. The CDR3 coding sequence is TGTGCCAGCAGTGAATCTTGGGGCAGGGGAGAGACCCAGTACTTC.

V is TRBV29-1 and J is TRBJ1-3; D not certain. The CDR3 has 15 amino acids. Trimming stripped 2 bases from V and 0 bases from J, with 11 bases between. CDR1 is SQVTM and CDR2 is ANQGSEA in the germline V gene. This CDR3 reads CSVEWRGLSGNTIYF. In DNA form, the CDR3 reads TGCAGCGTTGAATGGCGAGGTCTCTCTGGAAACACCATATATTTT.

This clone was found a few times. The chain recombines TRBV6-1 with TRBJ1-6; 12 bases fit TRBD1. Germline loops: CDR1 MNHNS, CDR2 SASEGT. J was trimmed by 9 bases and V by 6 bases; bases with no gene match: 6. The CDR3 totals 15 residues. The CDR3 is CASRGEGQGASPLHF. Here the CDR3 DNA reads TGTGCCAGCAGGGGAGAGGGACAGGGGGCTTCACCCCTCCACTTT.

This sequence joins TRBV6-5 and TRBJ1-2; 8 bases fit TRBD1. Germline CDR1 and CDR2: MNHEY and SVGAGI. The CDR3 consists of 14 residues. Trimming took 2 bases from V and 7 from J; bases not matched to a gene: 6. The CDR3 sequence: CASSYRGQVGGYTF. CDR3 coding DNA: TGTGCCAGCAGTTACCGGGGACAGGTTGGTGGCTACACCTTC.

For the CDR3, the DNA is TGTGCCAGCTATAGAGGTGGCAGCTACAATGAGCAGTTCTTC. This translates into CASYRGGSYNEQFF. The J gene is TRBJ2-1, the V gene TRBV28, with unresolved D. The CDR3 is made up of 14 amino acids. V was clipped by 8 bases and J by 3 bases, with 14 bases between them. Germline assignment: CDR1 MDHEN and CDR2 SYDVKM. Drawing the rest from reference TRBV28 and TRBJ2-1, the complete variable domain is DVKVTQSSRYLVKRTGEKVFLECVQDMDHENMFWYRQDPGLGLRLIYFSYDVKMKEKGDIPEGYSVSREKKERFSLILESASTNQTSMYLCASYRGGSYNEQFFGPGTRLTVL.

V is TRBV11-3 and J is TRBJ2-2; the D gene is possibly TRBD1 (6 bases). CDR3 length: 13 amino acids. V lost 3 bases and J lost 7, with 9 bases in between. Germline V gene sequence: CDR1 SGHNT, CDR2 YENEEA. As DNA, the CDR3 is TGTGCCAGCAGCTTGCACAGGGACGGGGAGCTGTTTTTT. Amino acids: CASSLHRDGELFF.

This chain links TRBV30 with TRBJ1-2; TRBD1 matches at 9 bases. This CDR3 region has 13 residues. Germline V CDR1 and CDR2: GTSNPN, SVGIG (reference sequence). Trimming removed 2 bases from V and 5 bases from J; junction bases left unmatched: 3. CDR3 region: CAWSSDRGYGYTF. CDR3 coding DNA: TGTGCCTGGAGTTCGGACAGGGGTTATGGCTACACCTTC.

The chain is built from TRBV19 and TRBJ1-2; 9 positions agree with TRBD1. Germline assignment: CDR1 LNHDA and CDR2 SQIVND (reference sequence). The CDR3 runs to 14 residues. Trimming took 7 bases from V and 7 from J; bases not matched to a gene: 10. CDR3 sequence reads: CASTQWDRALGYTF. DNA of the CDR3: TGTGCCAGTACCCAGTGGGACAGGGCCCTTGGCTACACCTTC.

This chain connects TRBV11-1 to TRBJ2-3; D is unclear. With 1 base removed from V and 4 bases from J, the gap between germline ends came to 12 bases. The CDR3 has 15 amino acids. Per germline, CDR1 SGHAT and CDR2 FQDESV (reference sequence). The CDR3 is CASSLDERSADTQYF. CDR3 coding DNA: TGTGCCAGCAGCTTAGATGAGAGATCCGCAGATACGCAGTATTTT.

V and J are TRBV5-1 and TRBJ2-3; 9 nucleotides agree with TRBD2. The CDR3 has 16 residues. Per the germline V gene, CDR1 is SGHRS and CDR2 is YFSETQ. Trimming removed 1 base from V and 3 bases from J; junction bases left unmatched: 6. CDR3 in amino acids: CASSLKASGVTDTQYF. The CDR3, as DNA: TGCGCCAGCAGCTTGAAGGCTAGCGGGGTAACAGATACGCAGTATTTT.

The V gene is TRBV7-3, the J gene TRBJ2-2; the match to TRBD1 covers 8 bases. Germline values: CDR1 SGHTA, CDR2 FQGTGA. The CDR3 sequence is 15 residues long. J gave up 3 bases and V 4 bases, and 4 bases lay outside the gene matches. This CDR3 is CASSSHRGDTGELFF. In nucleotides, the CDR3 is TGTGCCAGCAGCTCCCACAGGGGGGACACCGGGGAGCTGTTTTTT. Using reference TRBV7-3 and TRBJ2-2 for the parts outside the CDR3, the full variable domain is GAGVSQTPSNKVTEKGKYVELRCDPISGHTALYWYRQSLGQGPEFLIYFQGTGAADDSGLPNDRFFAVRPEGSVSTLKIQRTERGDSAVYLCASSSHRGDTGELFFGEGSRLTVL.

The CDR3 DNA reads TGTGCCATCAGTGAGGGGGACAGTTATAACTATGGCTACACCTTC. Amino acid sequence: CAISEGDSYNYGYTF. V usage is TRBV10-3 and J usage is TRBJ1-2, with 7 bases that match TRBD1. V gave up 2 bases and J gave up 1 base; unmatched junction bases: 4. Germline V gene data show CDR1 as ENHRY and CDR2 as SYGVKD. The length of the CDR3 is 15 residues.